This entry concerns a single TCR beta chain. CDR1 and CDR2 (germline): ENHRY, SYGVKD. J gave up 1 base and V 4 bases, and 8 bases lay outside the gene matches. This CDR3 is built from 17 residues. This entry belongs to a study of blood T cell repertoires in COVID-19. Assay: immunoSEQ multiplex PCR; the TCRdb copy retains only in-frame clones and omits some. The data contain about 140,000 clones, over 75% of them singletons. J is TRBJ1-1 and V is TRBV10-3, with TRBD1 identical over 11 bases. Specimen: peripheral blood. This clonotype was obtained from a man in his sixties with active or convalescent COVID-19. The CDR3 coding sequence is TGTGCCATCAGTGCGGGACAGGGGGGACTTAGGAACACTGAAGCTTTCTTT. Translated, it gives CAISAGQGGLRNTEAFF.